The source of this T cell receptor (beta chain) is a study of T cell responses to AZD1222 COVID-19 vaccine. Findings and caveats of the study: Spike-specific TCR repertoires showed rising breadth and depth after two AZD1222 doses. Seropositive status at baseline applied to only five to seven AZD1222 recipients.

The germline V gene has CDR1 SQVTM and CDR2 ANQGSEA. This CDR3 comprises 12 residues. The ends were cut back, 7 bases at V and 1 base at J, with 10 bases in the middle. About this clone itself: What it binds is not known.

Using immunoSEQ multiplex PCR, the repertoire was profiled, and TCRdb retains in-frame clones only, with some absent. Of 95,000 or so clones in the sample, about 88% were seen once. The starting material was peripheral blood, obtained on day 0 of AZD1222 vaccination. The receptor's source is an adult in good health. J is TRBJ1-2 and V is TRBV29-1; no clear D gene. The CDR3 region is CSASTINYGYTF. The CDR3 DNA is TGCAGCGCTTCGACAATTAACTATGGCTACACCTTC.